This T cell receptor beta chain stems from a study of blood T cell repertoires in COVID-19 (dated by TCRdb to the early 2020s). In the study overall: The collaborator samples originated in the United States, Italy and Spain and spanned the acute and convalescent phases of COVID-19. Subjects who had been exposed to COVID-19, were actively infected with it, or had recovered from it provided the deeply sampled blood TCRbeta repertoires that made up the dataset. HLA class I and class II types, where available, came from metadata supplied by the sample provider rather than from assay-based typing. The samples were drawn from two sources: the first 160 participants of the ongoing ImmuneRACE study, and 1,000 to 1,500 subjects contributed by 6 global collaborators. A freely available public database, intended as a resource for researchers studying the immune response to SARS-CoV-2, is where the repertoires were released. The sample metadata nearly always contained a de-identified subject ID, COVID-19 status, age in years and sex. The material from the prospective study consisted of cDNA or gDNA derived from T cells, B-cell-depleted T cells, or PBMCs.

General findings and caveats noted by the study authors: Clinical and demographic metadata were provided uncurated, with the amount varying by source and participant.

Whole blood was collected in K2EDTA tubes by collaborating institutions according to the institutions' own protocols. For TCRbeta analysis, collaborators shipped samples in one of three forms: frozen whole blood, isolated PBMCs, or DNA extracted from either of those sample types. TCRbeta CDR3 regions were amplified from genomic DNA by means of the immunoSEQ Assay, a bias-controlled multiplex PCR. Processing in the source paper ran as follows. The number of nucleated cells in each sample was estimated by amplification of reference gene primers within the assay. To quantify the absolute abundance of each unique TCRbeta CDR3 rearrangement, sequence reads were collapsed and filtered. For each sample, productive Simpson clonality was calculated as the square root of Simpson's diversity index across productive rearrangements. TCRdb retrieved this table from immuneACCESS and kept in-frame rearrangements only. Not all clones are present; in checked studies, unresolved V genes account for under half, and no reason is known for the remainder. That table supplies the V and J calls and clone size; D and trimming were determined from the DNA. The sample yields about 76,000 clones; roughly 88% were counted once. Under 6.5% of the sample belongs to the ten largest clones.

Concerning this clone: The specificity of this receptor is unknown. Base qualities were left out, and no much larger clone turns up one base away.

Clipping removes 5 bases from V and 4 bases from J, with 7 as the unmatched junction base count. CDR1 and CDR2 are drawn from the germline V gene (reference sequence): LGHDT, YNNKEL. From the cysteine up to the phenylalanine, the CDR3 has a length of 16 residues. Just the 48-base CDR3 DNA is kept, in frame starting at base 1. The V gene is TRBV3-1 (or the pseudogene TRBV3-2) and the J gene is TRBJ2-1; TRBD2 lines up with 11 middle nucleotides. The sequencing input was peripheral blood. The sequence came from a man aged 50-59 years with active COVID-19. The DNA sequence follows: TGTGCCAGCAGCGACAAAAGACTAGCGGGATACAATGAGCAGTTCTTC. The translation is CASSDKRLAGYNEQFF.